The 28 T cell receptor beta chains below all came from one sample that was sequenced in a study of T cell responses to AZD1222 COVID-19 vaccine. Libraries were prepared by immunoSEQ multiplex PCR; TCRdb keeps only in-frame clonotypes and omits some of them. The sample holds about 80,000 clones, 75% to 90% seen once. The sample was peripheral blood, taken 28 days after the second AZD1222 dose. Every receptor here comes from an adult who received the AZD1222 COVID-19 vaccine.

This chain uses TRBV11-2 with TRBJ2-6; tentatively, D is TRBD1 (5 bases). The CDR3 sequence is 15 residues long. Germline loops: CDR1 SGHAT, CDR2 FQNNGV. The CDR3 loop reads CAVGHLPSGANVLTF. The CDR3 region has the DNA TGTGCGGTGGGGCACCTACCGTCTGGGGCCAACGTCCTGACTTTC.

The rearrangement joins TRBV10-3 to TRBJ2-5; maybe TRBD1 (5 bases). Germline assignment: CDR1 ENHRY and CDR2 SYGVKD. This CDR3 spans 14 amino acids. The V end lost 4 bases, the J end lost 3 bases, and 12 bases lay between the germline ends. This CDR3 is CAISVKGSEETQYF. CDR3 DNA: TGTGCCATCAGTGTTAAGGGGTCCGAAGAGACCCAGTACTTC.

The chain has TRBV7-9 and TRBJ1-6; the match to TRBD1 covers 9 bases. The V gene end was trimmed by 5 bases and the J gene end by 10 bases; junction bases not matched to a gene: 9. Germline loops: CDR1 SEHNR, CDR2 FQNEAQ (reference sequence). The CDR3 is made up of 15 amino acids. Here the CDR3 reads CASSKRTGVESPLHF. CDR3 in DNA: TGTGCCAGCAGCAAACGGACAGGGGTAGAGTCACCCCTCCACTTT.

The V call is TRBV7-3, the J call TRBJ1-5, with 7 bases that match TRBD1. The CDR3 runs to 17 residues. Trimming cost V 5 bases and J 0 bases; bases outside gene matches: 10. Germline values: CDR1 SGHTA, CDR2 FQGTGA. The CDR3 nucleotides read TGTGCCAGCAGCGTCCCGGACAGGTGTTATAGCAATCAGCCCCAGCATTTT. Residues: CASSVPDRCYSNQPQHF. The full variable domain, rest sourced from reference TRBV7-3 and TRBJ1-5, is GAGVSQTPSNKVTEKGKYVELRCDPISGHTALYWYRQSLGQGPEFLIYFQGTGAADDSGLPNDRFFAVRPEGSVSTLKIQRTERGDSAVYLCASSVPDRCYSNQPQHFGDGTRLSIL.

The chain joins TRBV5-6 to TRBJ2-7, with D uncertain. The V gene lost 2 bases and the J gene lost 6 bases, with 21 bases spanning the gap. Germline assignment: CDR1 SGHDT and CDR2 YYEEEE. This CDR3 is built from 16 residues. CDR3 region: CASSFRSTLIRREQYF. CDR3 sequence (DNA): TGTGCCAGCAGCTTCAGGTCGACGTTAATCCGGCGCGAGCAGTACTTC.

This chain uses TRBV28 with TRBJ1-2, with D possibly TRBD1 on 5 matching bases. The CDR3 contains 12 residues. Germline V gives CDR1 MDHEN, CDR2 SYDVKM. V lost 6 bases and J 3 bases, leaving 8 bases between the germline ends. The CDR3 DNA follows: TGTGCCAGCAGCACGGGACACTATGGCTACACCTTC. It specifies CASSTGHYGYTF.

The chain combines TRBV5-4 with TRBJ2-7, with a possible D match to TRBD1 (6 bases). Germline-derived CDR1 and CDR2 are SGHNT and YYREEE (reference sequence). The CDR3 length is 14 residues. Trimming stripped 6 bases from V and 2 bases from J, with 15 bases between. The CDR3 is CASTQVTGPYEQYF. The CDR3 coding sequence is TGTGCCAGCACCCAGGTAACAGGGCCCTACGAGCAGTACTTC.

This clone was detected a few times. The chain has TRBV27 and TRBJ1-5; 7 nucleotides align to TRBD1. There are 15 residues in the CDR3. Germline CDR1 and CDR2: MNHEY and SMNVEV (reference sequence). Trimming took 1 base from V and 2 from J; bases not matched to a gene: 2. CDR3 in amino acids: CASSLFGQGNQPQHF. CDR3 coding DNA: TGTGCCAGCAGTTTATTTGGACAGGGCAATCAGCCCCAGCATTTT.

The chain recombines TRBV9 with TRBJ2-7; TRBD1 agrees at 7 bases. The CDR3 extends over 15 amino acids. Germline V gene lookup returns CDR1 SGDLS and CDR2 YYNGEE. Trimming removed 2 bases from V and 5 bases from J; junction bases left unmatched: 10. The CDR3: CASSVSFDRVNEQYF. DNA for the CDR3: TGTGCCAGCAGCGTGTCTTTTGACAGGGTAAACGAGCAGTACTTC.

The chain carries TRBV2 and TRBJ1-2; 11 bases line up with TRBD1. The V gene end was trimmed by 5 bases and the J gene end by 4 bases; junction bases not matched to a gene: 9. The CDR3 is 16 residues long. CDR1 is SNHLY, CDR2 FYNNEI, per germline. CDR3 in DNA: TGTGCCAGCAGTATTGAGAGGACAGGGGGCGGCTATGGCTACACCTTC. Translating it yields CASSIERTGGGYGYTF.

The CDR3 loop is CASSMTTGGLPNEQFF. The CDR3 DNA reads TGTGCCAGCAGTATGACCACAGGGGGCCTTCCCAATGAGCAGTTCTTC. The J gene is TRBJ2-1, the V gene TRBV28; 9 positions agree with TRBD1. Germline assignment: CDR1 MDHEN and CDR2 SYDVKM. With 5 bases clipped from V and 6 bases from J, the junction kept 11 bases outside the gene matches. The CDR3 has 16 amino acids.

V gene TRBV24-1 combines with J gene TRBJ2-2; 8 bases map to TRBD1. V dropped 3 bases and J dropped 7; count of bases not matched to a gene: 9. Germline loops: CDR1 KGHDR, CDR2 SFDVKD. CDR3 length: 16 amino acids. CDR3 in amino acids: CATSDMGTGGIGELFF. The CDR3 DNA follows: TGTGCCACCAGTGATATGGGGACAGGCGGGATCGGGGAGCTGTTTTTT.

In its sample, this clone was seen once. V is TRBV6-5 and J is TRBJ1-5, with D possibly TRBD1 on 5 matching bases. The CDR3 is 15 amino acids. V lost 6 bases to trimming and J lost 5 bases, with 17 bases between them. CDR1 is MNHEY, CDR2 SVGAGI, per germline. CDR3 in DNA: TGTGCCAGCAGGAGCGGGCAGGGTCGGGATCAGCCCCAGCATTTT. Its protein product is CASRSGQGRDQPQHF.

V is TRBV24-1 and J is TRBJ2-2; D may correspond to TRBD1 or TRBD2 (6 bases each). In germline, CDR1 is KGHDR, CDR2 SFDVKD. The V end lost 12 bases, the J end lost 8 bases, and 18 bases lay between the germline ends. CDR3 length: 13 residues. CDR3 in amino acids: CAPGPGAGGELFF. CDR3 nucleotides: TGTGCCCCCGGGCCGGGGGCCGGGGGGGAGCTGTTTTTT.

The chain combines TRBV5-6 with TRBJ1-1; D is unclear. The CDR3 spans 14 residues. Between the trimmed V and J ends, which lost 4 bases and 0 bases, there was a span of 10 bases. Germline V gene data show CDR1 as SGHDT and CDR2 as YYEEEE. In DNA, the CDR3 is TGTGCCAGCAGCAAGGTTGCCCTGAACACTGAAGCTTTCTTT. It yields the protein CASSKVALNTEAFF.

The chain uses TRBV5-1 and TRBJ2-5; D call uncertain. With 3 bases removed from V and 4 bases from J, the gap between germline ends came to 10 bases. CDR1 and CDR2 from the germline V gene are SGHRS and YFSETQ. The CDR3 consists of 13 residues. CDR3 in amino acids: CASSSYPRETQYF. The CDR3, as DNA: TGCGCCAGCAGCTCATACCCGAGAGAGACCCAGTACTTC.

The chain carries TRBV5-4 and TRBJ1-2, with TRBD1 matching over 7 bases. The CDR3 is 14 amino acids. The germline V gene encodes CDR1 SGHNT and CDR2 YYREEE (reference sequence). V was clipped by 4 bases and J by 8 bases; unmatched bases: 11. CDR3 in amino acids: CASSGTTGQRGYTF. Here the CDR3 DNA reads TGTGCCAGCAGCGGGACGACGGGACAGAGGGGCTACACCTTC.

CDR3 protein: CASSRSSGEGNEQFF. The CDR3 bases are TGTGCCAGTAGCAGATCTAGCGGGGAGGGCAATGAGCAGTTCTTC. The chain recombines TRBV19 with TRBJ2-1; 9 nucleotides align to TRBD2. Unmatched junction bases numbered 9, after V lost 6 bases and J lost 6 bases. The CDR3 length is 15 residues. Germline V CDR1 and CDR2: LNHDA, SQIVND (reference sequence).

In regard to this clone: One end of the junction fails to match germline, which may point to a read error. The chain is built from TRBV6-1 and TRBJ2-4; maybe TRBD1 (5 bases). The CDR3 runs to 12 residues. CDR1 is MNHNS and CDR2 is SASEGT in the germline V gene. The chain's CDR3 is CASSERARADNF. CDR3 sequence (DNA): TGTGCCAGCAGTGAAAGGGCAAGGGCGGACAACTTC.

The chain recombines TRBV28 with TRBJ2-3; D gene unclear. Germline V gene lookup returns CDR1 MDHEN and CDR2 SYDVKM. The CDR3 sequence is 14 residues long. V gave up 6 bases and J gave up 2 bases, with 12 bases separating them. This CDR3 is CASRKLSYTDTQYF. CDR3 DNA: TGTGCCAGCAGAAAACTCAGCTACACAGATACGCAGTATTTT.

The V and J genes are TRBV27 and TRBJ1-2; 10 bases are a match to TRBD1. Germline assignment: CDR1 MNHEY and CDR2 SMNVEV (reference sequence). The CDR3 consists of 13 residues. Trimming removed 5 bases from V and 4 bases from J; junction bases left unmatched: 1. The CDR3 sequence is CASSGQGGYGYTF. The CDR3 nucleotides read TGTGCCAGCAGTGGACAGGGGGGCTATGGCTACACCTTC.

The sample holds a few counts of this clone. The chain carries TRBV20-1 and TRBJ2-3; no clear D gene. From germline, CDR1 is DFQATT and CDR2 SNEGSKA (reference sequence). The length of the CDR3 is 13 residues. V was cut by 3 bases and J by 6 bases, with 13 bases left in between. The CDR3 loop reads CSASWLRMDTQYF. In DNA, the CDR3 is TGCAGTGCTAGTTGGCTGCGCATGGATACGCAGTATTTT.

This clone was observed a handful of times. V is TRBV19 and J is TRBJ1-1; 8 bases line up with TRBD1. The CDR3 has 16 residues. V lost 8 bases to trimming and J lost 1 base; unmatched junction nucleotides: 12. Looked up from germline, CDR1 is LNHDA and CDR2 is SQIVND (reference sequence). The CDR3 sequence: CASGSGQGAGNTEAFF. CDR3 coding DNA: TGTGCCAGTGGGTCCGGGCAGGGGGCAGGGAACACTGAAGCTTTCTTT.

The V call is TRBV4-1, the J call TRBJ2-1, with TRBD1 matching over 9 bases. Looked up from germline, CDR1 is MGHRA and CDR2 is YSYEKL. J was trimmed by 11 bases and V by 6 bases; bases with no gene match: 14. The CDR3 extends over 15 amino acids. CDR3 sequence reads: CASRRPGQGRGQQFF. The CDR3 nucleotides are TGCGCCAGCAGAAGACCGGGACAGGGCCGAGGGCAGCAGTTCTTC.

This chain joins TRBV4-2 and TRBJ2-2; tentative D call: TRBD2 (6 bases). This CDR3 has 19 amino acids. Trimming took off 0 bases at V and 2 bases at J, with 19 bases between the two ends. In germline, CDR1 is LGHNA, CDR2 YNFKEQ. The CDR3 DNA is TGTGCCAGCAGCCAAGAAGGAGGGGCCAGACTAGACAACACCGGGGAGCTGTTTTTT. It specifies CASSQEGGARLDNTGELFF.

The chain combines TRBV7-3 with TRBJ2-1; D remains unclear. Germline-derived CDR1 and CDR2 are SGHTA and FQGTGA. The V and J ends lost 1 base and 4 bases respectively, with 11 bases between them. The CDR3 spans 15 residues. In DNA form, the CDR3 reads TGTGCCAGCAGCTTAAGTCGGTCCCAATACAATGAGCAGTTCTTC. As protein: CASSLSRSQYNEQFF.

The CDR3 coding sequence is TGTGCCAGCAGTAAACAGGGGACCTATGGCTACACCTTC. As protein: CASSKQGTYGYTF. The chain couples TRBV6-4 to TRBJ1-2; 7 nucleotides line up with TRBD1. Trimming cost V 5 bases and J 4 bases; bases outside gene matches: 4. CDR3 length equals 13 residues. Germline V gene sequence: CDR1 MRHNA, CDR2 SNTAGT.

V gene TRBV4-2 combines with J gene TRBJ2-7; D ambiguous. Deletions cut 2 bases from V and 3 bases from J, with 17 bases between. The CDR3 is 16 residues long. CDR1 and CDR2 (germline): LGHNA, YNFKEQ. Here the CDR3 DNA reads TGTGCCAGCAGCCAAAGGTCACAGCCCGGAGTCTACGAGCAGTACTTC. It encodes CASSQRSQPGVYEQYF.